Listed below are T cell receptor beta chains from one sample, sequenced in a study of T cell responses to AZD1222 COVID-19 vaccine. The protocol was immunoSEQ multiplex PCR, while the TCRdb copy is restricted to in-frame clones and leaves out a portion. The data show over 100,000 clones, roughly nine tenths seen once. The specimen was peripheral blood, collected on day 0 of AZD1222 vaccination. The receptors shown here come from an adult in good health. The CDR3 runs from the conserved cysteine through the conserved F or W. The order of the fields is D gene, V gene, clone size, J gene, CDR3 protein, CDR3 DNA. A D gene is named only where the DNA matches it firmly. Clone size is given for some rows only: seen once, a few or many times, or a class if the clone is expanded.

d_gene: TRBD1
v_gene: TRBV6-6
abundance: .
j_gene: TRBJ2-3
CDR3aa: CASSRQDRGPENTDTQYF
CDR3nt: TGTGCCAGCAGCCGACAGGACAGGGGACCGGAAAACACAGATACGCAGTATTTT

d_gene: TRBD1
v_gene: TRBV18
abundance: .
j_gene: TRBJ1-5
CDR3aa: CASSPTGGAGQPQHF
CDR3nt: TGTGCCAGCTCCCCTACAGGGGGCGCGGGTCAGCCCCAGCATTTT

d_gene: .
v_gene: TRBV10-2
abundance: .
j_gene: TRBJ1-1
CDR3aa: CASRGWVNTEAFF
CDR3nt: TGCGCCAGCAGAGGATGGGTGAACACTGAAGCTTTCTTT

d_gene: .
v_gene: TRBV11-1
abundance: .
j_gene: TRBJ1-6
CDR3aa: CASSSTFNSPLHF
CDR3nt: TGTGCCAGCAGCTCGACCTTTAATTCACCCCTCCACTTT

d_gene: .
v_gene: TRBV18
abundance: .
j_gene: TRBJ2-7
CDR3aa: CASSQETGDYYEQYF
CDR3nt: TGTGCCAGCTCACAGGAGACAGGGGACTACTACGAGCAGTACTTC

d_gene: .
v_gene: TRBV2
abundance: .
j_gene: TRBJ1-1
CDR3aa: CAIRGARNTEAFF
CDR3nt: TGTGCAATCCGAGGGGCGAGGAACACTGAAGCTTTCTTT

d_gene: .
v_gene: TRBV3-1/TRBV3-2
abundance: .
j_gene: TRBJ1-4
CDR3aa: CASSPTGTYNEKLFF
CDR3nt: TGTGCCAGCAGCCCTACGGGCACCTACAATGAAAAACTGTTTTTT

d_gene: .
v_gene: TRBV28
abundance: .
j_gene: TRBJ1-4
CDR3aa: CASTPPQETGEKLFF
CDR3nt: TGTGCCAGCACCCCGCCCCAGGAGACGGGGGAAAAACTGTTTTTT

d_gene: .
v_gene: TRBV19
abundance: .
j_gene: TRBJ2-2
CDR3aa: CASGTGELFF
CDR3nt: TGTGCCAGCGGTACCGGGGAGCTGTTTTTT

d_gene: TRBD1
v_gene: TRBV19
abundance: .
j_gene: TRBJ1-2
CDR3aa: CASSIGQGAYGYTF
CDR3nt: TGTGCCAGTAGTATCGGGCAGGGGGCTTATGGCTACACCTTC

d_gene: .
v_gene: TRBV19
abundance: .
j_gene: TRBJ1-6
CDR3aa: CASTEGLQNSPLHF
CDR3nt: TGTGCCAGTACCGAGGGACTACAGAATTCACCCCTCCACTTT

d_gene: .
v_gene: TRBV29-1
abundance: .
j_gene: TRBJ2-1
CDR3aa: CSVVASVDEQFF
CDR3nt: TGCAGCGTTGTGGCGAGTGTCGATGAGCAGTTCTTC

d_gene: .
v_gene: TRBV6-5
abundance: .
j_gene: TRBJ2-1
CDR3aa: CASSSSGGGNWEQFF
CDR3nt: TGTGCCAGCAGCAGTAGCGGAGGGGGCAATTGGGAGCAGTTCTTC

d_gene: TRBD1
v_gene: TRBV7-8
abundance: .
j_gene: TRBJ1-5
CDR3aa: CASSRDRRGQGYSNQPQHF
CDR3nt: TGTGCCAGCAGCCGGGACCGCCGGGGACAGGGCTATAGCAATCAGCCCCAGCATTTT

d_gene: TRBD1
v_gene: TRBV6-2/TRBV6-3
abundance: .
j_gene: TRBJ2-6
CDR3aa: CASSYRSGTGGSGANVLTF
CDR3nt: TGTGCCAGCAGTTACAGAAGTGGGACAGGGGGCTCTGGGGCCAACGTCCTGACTTTC

d_gene: .
v_gene: TRBV12-3/TRBV12-4
abundance: .
j_gene: TRBJ2-5
CDR3aa: CASTIRQETQYF
CDR3nt: TGTGCCAGCACCATACGCCAAGAGACCCAGTACTTC

d_gene: .
v_gene: TRBV24-1
abundance: once
j_gene: TRBJ2-3
CDR3aa: CATSDSRRVSTDTQYF
CDR3nt: TGTGCCACCAGTGATTCGCGGCGGGTCTCCACAGATACGCAGTATTTT

d_gene: TRBD1
v_gene: TRBV7-7
abundance: .
j_gene: TRBJ2-5
CDR3aa: CASSRDRGGETQYF
CDR3nt: TGTGCTAGCAGCAGAGACAGGGGGGGAGAGACCCAGTACTTC

d_gene: TRBD1
v_gene: TRBV6-5
abundance: .
j_gene: TRBJ2-3
CDR3aa: CASSLTGGATDTQYF
CDR3nt: TGTGCCAGCAGTCTAACAGGGGGCGCGACAGATACGCAGTATTTT

d_gene: .
v_gene: TRBV13
abundance: .
j_gene: TRBJ2-3
CDR3aa: CASSLFSGDTNTQYF
CDR3nt: TGTGCCAGCAGCTTATTCAGCGGGGACACAAATACGCAGTATTTT

d_gene: .
v_gene: TRBV21-1
abundance: .
j_gene: TRBJ2-5
CDR3aa: CASTAPGLAGVWETQYF
CDR3nt: TGTGCCAGCACCGCCCCGGGACTAGCGGGAGTTTGGGAGACCCAGTACTTC

d_gene: TRBD2
v_gene: TRBV30
abundance: .
j_gene: TRBJ2-1
CDR3aa: CAWSSGGASYNEQFF
CDR3nt: TGTGCCTGGAGCTCCGGGGGGGCTTCCTACAATGAGCAGTTCTTC

d_gene: TRBD1
v_gene: TRBV7-8
abundance: few
j_gene: TRBJ2-7
CDR3aa: CASSLALQGAYEQYF
CDR3nt: TGTGCCAGCAGCTTAGCGCTACAGGGGGCCTACGAGCAGTACTTC

d_gene: .
v_gene: TRBV7-9
abundance: .
j_gene: TRBJ2-7
CDR3aa: CASSPRTVSSYEQYF
CDR3nt: TGTGCCAGCAGCCCCCGGACGGTAAGCTCCTACGAGCAGTACTTC

d_gene: TRBD2
v_gene: TRBV27
abundance: .
j_gene: TRBJ2-5
CDR3aa: CASKSVGLAVPQYQETQYF
CDR3nt: TGTGCCAGCAAATCGGTGGGACTAGCGGTTCCACAGTACCAAGAGACCCAGTACTTC

d_gene: .
v_gene: TRBV30
abundance: .
j_gene: TRBJ2-7
CDR3aa: CASHGGNYEQYF
CDR3nt: TGTGCCTCCCACGGAGGGAACTACGAGCAGTACTTC

d_gene: .
v_gene: TRBV5-1
abundance: .
j_gene: TRBJ1-4
CDR3aa: CASSLEGSPNEKLFF
CDR3nt: TGCGCCAGCAGCTTGGAGGGCAGCCCTAATGAAAAACTGTTTTTT

d_gene: TRBD2
v_gene: TRBV29-1
abundance: .
j_gene: TRBJ2-3
CDR3aa: CSVVAGVSTDTQYF
CDR3nt: TGCAGCGTTGTTGCGGGAGTGAGCACAGATACGCAGTATTTT

d_gene: .
v_gene: TRBV9
abundance: .
j_gene: TRBJ1-4
CDR3aa: CASSVAGQTEKLFF
CDR3nt: TGTGCCAGCAGCGTAGCCGGACAGACCGAAAAACTGTTTTTT

d_gene: TRBD2
v_gene: TRBV24-1
abundance: .
j_gene: TRBJ2-7
CDR3aa: CATSGTSGGSYEQYF
CDR3nt: TGTGCCACCAGTGGGACTAGCGGGGGATCCTACGAGCAGTACTTC

d_gene: .
v_gene: TRBV5-1
abundance: .
j_gene: TRBJ2-7
CDR3aa: CASSLIGGSSYEQYF
CDR3nt: TGCGCCAGCAGCTTGATTGGGGGGTCGTCCTACGAGCAGTACTTC

d_gene: .
v_gene: TRBV7-8
abundance: .
j_gene: TRBJ2-5
CDR3aa: CASSLRRDTQGETQYF
CDR3nt: TGTGCCAGCAGCTTACGCAGGGACACCCAAGGGGAGACCCAGTACTTC

d_gene: TRBD2
v_gene: TRBV30
abundance: .
j_gene: TRBJ2-7
CDR3aa: CAWSVRGRGARYEQYF
CDR3nt: TGTGCCTGGAGTGTACGAGGGCGGGGGGCAAGGTACGAGCAGTACTTC

d_gene: .
v_gene: TRBV7-9
abundance: few
j_gene: TRBJ1-2
CDR3aa: CASSLGGRAALVGYTF
CDR3nt: TGTGCCAGCAGCTTAGGAGGGAGGGCAGCCCTGGTCGGCTACACCTTC

d_gene: TRBD2
v_gene: TRBV19
abundance: .
j_gene: TRBJ2-1
CDR3aa: CASSQLAGFNNEQFF
CDR3nt: TGTGCCAGTAGTCAACTAGCGGGTTTCAACAATGAGCAGTTCTTC

d_gene: .
v_gene: TRBV28
abundance: once
j_gene: TRBJ2-7
CDR3aa: CASSRDYRGRYEQYF
CDR3nt: TGTGCCAGCAGCCGAGATTATCGGGGGAGGTACGAGCAGTACTTC

d_gene: .
v_gene: TRBV15
abundance: .
j_gene: TRBJ2-3
CDR3aa: CATSSVSSAPDTQYF
CDR3nt: TGTGCCACCAGCAGCGTTAGCAGCGCCCCCGATACGCAGTATTTT

d_gene: .
v_gene: TRBV28
abundance: .
j_gene: TRBJ1-2
CDR3aa: CASTPPGYYGYTF
CDR3nt: TGTGCCAGCACTCCCCCAGGGTACTATGGCTACACCTTC

d_gene: .
v_gene: TRBV5-1
abundance: .
j_gene: TRBJ2-3
CDR3aa: CASSPAGQPTDTQYF
CDR3nt: TGCGCCAGCAGCCCTGCGGGACAGCCCACAGATACGCAGTATTTT

d_gene: TRBD1
v_gene: TRBV6-6
abundance: .
j_gene: TRBJ2-7
CDR3aa: CASSLRQGGAGLEQYF
CDR3nt: TGTGCCAGCAGTCTCCGACAGGGGGGGGCTGGGTTGGAGCAGTACTTC

d_gene: .
v_gene: TRBV28
abundance: once
j_gene: TRBJ1-3
CDR3aa: CASSFPGRSGNTIYF
CDR3nt: TGTGCCAGCAGTTTTCCGGGTCGCTCTGGAAACACCATATATTTT

d_gene: .
v_gene: TRBV3-1/TRBV3-2
abundance: .
j_gene: TRBJ1-3
CDR3aa: CASSAQPISGNTIYF
CDR3nt: TGTGCCAGCAGCGCCCAGCCGATCTCTGGAAACACCATATATTTT

d_gene: .
v_gene: TRBV29-1
abundance: .
j_gene: TRBJ1-2
CDR3aa: CSVDQTGGYGYTF
CDR3nt: TGCAGCGTTGATCAGACGGGCGGCTATGGCTACACCTTC

d_gene: .
v_gene: TRBV6-4
abundance: .
j_gene: TRBJ2-2
CDR3aa: CASSEGQENGELFF
CDR3nt: TGTGCCAGCAGTGAAGGGCAGGAGAACGGGGAGCTGTTTTTT

d_gene: .
v_gene: TRBV19
abundance: once
j_gene: TRBJ1-6
CDR3aa: CASRKGGSNSPLHF
CDR3nt: TGTGCCAGTAGAAAAGGGGGGAGTAATTCACCCCTCCACTTT

d_gene: TRBD1
v_gene: TRBV14
abundance: .
j_gene: TRBJ2-1
CDR3aa: CASSPPWDRGRGEQFF
CDR3nt: TGTGCCAGCAGCCCACCGTGGGACAGGGGGCGCGGTGAGCAGTTCTTC

d_gene: .
v_gene: TRBV10-3
abundance: .
j_gene: TRBJ1-5
CDR3aa: CAISDEGSKPQHF
CDR3nt: TGTGCCATCAGTGACGAGGGGAGTAAGCCCCAGCATTTT

d_gene: TRBD2
v_gene: TRBV9
abundance: .
j_gene: TRBJ2-1
CDR3aa: CASSAGAGGDYNEQFF
CDR3nt: TGTGCCAGCAGCGCAGGAGCGGGAGGGGACTACAATGAGCAGTTCTTC

d_gene: TRBD1
v_gene: TRBV6-5
abundance: .
j_gene: TRBJ1-1
CDR3aa: CASRDRGWANTEAFF
CDR3nt: TGTGCCAGCAGGGACAGGGGGTGGGCGAACACTGAAGCTTTCTTT

d_gene: .
v_gene: TRBV5-4
abundance: .
j_gene: TRBJ2-3
CDR3aa: CASSFGRGLKAGRTDTQYF
CDR3nt: TGTGCCAGCAGCTTTGGACGGGGGCTAAAGGCCGGGCGCACAGATACGCAGTATTTT

d_gene: .
v_gene: TRBV2
abundance: .
j_gene: TRBJ2-2
CDR3aa: CASRGQLTPDWRGSGELFF
CDR3nt: TGTGCCAGCCGAGGTCAGCTGACCCCTGACTGGCGGGGATCCGGGGAGCTGTTTTTT

d_gene: .
v_gene: TRBV10-2
abundance: once
j_gene: TRBJ2-7
CDR3aa: CASSEFPNRGGYEQYF
CDR3nt: TGCGCCAGCAGTGAATTTCCGAACAGGGGAGGCTACGAGCAGTACTTC

d_gene: TRBD1
v_gene: TRBV5-1
abundance: .
j_gene: TRBJ1-1
CDR3aa: CASSFVTGSGTEAFF
CDR3nt: TGCGCCAGCAGCTTTGTGACAGGGAGTGGCACTGAAGCTTTCTTT

d_gene: TRBD2
v_gene: TRBV6-5
abundance: .
j_gene: TRBJ2-1
CDR3aa: CATDSGSEFF
CDR3nt: TGTGCCACCGACAGCGGGAGCGAGTTCTTC

d_gene: TRBD2
v_gene: TRBV7-8
abundance: .
j_gene: TRBJ2-7
CDR3aa: CASSQLGLAGSYEQYF
CDR3nt: TGTGCCAGCAGCCAACTGGGACTAGCGGGCTCCTACGAGCAGTACTTC